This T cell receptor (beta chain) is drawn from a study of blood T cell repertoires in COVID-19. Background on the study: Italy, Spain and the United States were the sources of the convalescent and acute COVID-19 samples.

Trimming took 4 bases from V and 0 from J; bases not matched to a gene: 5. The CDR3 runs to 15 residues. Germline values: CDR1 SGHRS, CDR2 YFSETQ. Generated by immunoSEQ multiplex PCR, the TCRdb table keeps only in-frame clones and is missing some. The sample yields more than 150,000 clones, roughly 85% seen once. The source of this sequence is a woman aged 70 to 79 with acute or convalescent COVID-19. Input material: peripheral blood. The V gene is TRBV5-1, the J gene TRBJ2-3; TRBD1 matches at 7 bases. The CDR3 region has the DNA TGCGCCAGCAGCCCGGGACAGATTAGCACAGATACGCAGTATTTT. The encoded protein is CASSPGQISTDTQYF.